These 26 T cell receptor beta chains originate from one sample sequenced in a study of blood T cell repertoires in COVID-19. Sequencing was performed with immunoSEQ multiplex PCR; in TCRdb, only in-frame clones are kept and a portion is missing. The sample contains hundreds of thousands of clones, approximately 86% of which appear only once. Source material: peripheral blood. These receptors all stem from a woman aged 80 or over with active or convalescent COVID-19.

This chain uses TRBV24-1 with TRBJ1-3; D is unresolved. The CDR3 covers 13 residues. V dropped 1 base and J dropped 4 bases, with 4 bases sitting between them. Germline V gives CDR1 KGHDR, CDR2 SFDVKD. In DNA form, the CDR3 reads TGTGCCACCAGTGATTTTTCGGGAAACACCATATATTTT. Its protein product is CATSDFSGNTIYF.

The rearrangement links TRBV25-1 to TRBJ1-1, with 7 bases matching TRBD1. Germline V CDR1 and CDR2: MGHDK, SYGVNS. V gave up 4 bases and J gave up 6 bases; unmatched junction bases: 5. This CDR3 has 13 amino acids. As DNA, the CDR3 is TGTGCCAGCAGTGGACGGACAGGTGCTGAAGCTTTCTTT. Translated, it gives CASSGRTGAEAFF.

This clone was counted between two and nine times. This rearrangement joins TRBV7-9 to TRBJ2-7; D unclear. This CDR3 comprises 14 residues. Germline assignment: CDR1 SEHNR and CDR2 FQNEAQ (reference sequence). The germline V and J ends were trimmed by 1 base and 1 base, with 8 bases remaining between them. DNA for the CDR3: TGTGCCAGCAGCTTAGATTACATTTCCTACGAGCAGTACTTC. Its protein product is CASSLDYISYEQYF.

The rearrangement links TRBV6-5 to TRBJ1-3; D gene ambiguous. Germline-derived CDR1 and CDR2 are MNHEY and SVGAGI. V lost 7 bases, J lost 0 bases, and 7 bases lay in between. This CDR3 is built from 13 residues. CDR3 DNA sequence: TGTGCCAGCACGCCGAGCTCTGGAAACACCATATATTTT. Amino acids: CASTPSSGNTIYF.

The J gene is TRBJ1-1, the V gene TRBV5-1; D unresolved. This CDR3 is 14 amino acids long. V was cut by 0 bases and J by 2 bases, with 8 bases left in between. CDR1 SGHRS and CDR2 YFSETQ come from the germline V gene. Here the CDR3 reads CASSLGRINTEAFF. The CDR3 DNA is TGCGCCAGCAGCTTGGGCAGAATTAACACTGAAGCTTTCTTT.

This clone was detected only a few times. The gene calls are TRBV5-1 and TRBJ2-1; no definite D call. V lost 4 bases to trimming and J lost 0 bases, with 11 bases between them. The CDR3 spans 15 residues. From germline, CDR1 is SGHRS and CDR2 YFSETQ. The CDR3 spells CASSGPENSYNEQFF. Written as DNA, the CDR3 is TGCGCCAGCAGCGGGCCAGAAAACTCCTACAATGAGCAGTTCTTC.

The V and J genes are TRBV19 and TRBJ1-1, with D possibly being TRBD1 (6 bases). CDR1 is LNHDA and CDR2 is SQIVND in the germline V gene (reference sequence). V dropped 2 bases and J dropped 5 bases, with 12 bases sitting between them. The CDR3 runs to 14 residues. The CDR3 spells CASSIYGGSTEAFF. The CDR3, as DNA: TGTGCCAGTAGTATATATGGGGGCAGTACTGAAGCTTTCTTT. Supplemented by reference TRBV19 and TRBJ1-1, the full variable domain reads DGGITQSPKYLFRKEGQNVTLSCEQNLNHDAMYWYRQDPGQGLRLIYYSQIVNDFQKGDIAEGYSVSREKKESFPLTVTSAQKNPTAFYLCASSIYGGSTEAFFGQGTRLTVV.

The J gene is TRBJ1-5, the V gene TRBV18, with 8 bases that match TRBD1. CDR1 KGHSH and CDR2 LQKENI come from the germline V gene. Losses at the gene ends were 6 bases for V and 5 bases for J; bases not matched to a gene: 6. The CDR3 totals 14 residues. The CDR3 region has the DNA TGTGCCAGCTCCCCGACAGGGGTTGATCAGCCCCAGCATTTT. Protein sequence: CASSPTGVDQPQHF.

The CDR3 here is CASIKGARVYEQYF. The CDR3 DNA is TGTGCCAGCATTAAGGGGGCACGGGTCTACGAGCAGTACTTC. This sequence joins TRBV2 and TRBJ2-7; TRBD1 agrees at 7 bases. This CDR3 is built from 14 residues. Per germline, CDR1 SNHLY and CDR2 FYNNEI. After removal of 7 bases from V and 3 bases from J, the junction contained 9 bases not matched to a gene.

This clone was recorded a few times. V usage is TRBV7-9 and J usage is TRBJ1-4; D is ambiguous. Deletions cut 2 bases from V and 0 bases from J, with 10 bases between. Per germline, CDR1 SEHNR and CDR2 FQNEAQ (reference sequence). CDR3 length: 16 residues. The CDR3 loop reads CASSLTGLPTNEKLFF. The CDR3 DNA reads as TGTGCCAGCAGCTTAACTGGACTGCCAACTAATGAAAAACTGTTTTTT.

This rearrangement joins TRBV19 to TRBJ2-2, with D perhaps TRBD2 (5 bases). The CDR3 runs 15 residues. CDR1 and CDR2 (germline): LNHDA, SQIVND (reference sequence). V was shortened by 2 bases and J by 8 bases, with 15 bases between the two germline ends. CDR3 sequence: CASSISAGGLGELFF. The CDR3 nucleotides are TGTGCCAGTAGTATATCGGCGGGTGGATTAGGGGAGCTGTTTTTT. The full variable domain, its missing parts supplied by reference TRBV19 and TRBJ2-2, is DGGITQSPKYLFRKEGQNVTLSCEQNLNHDAMYWYRQDPGQGLRLIYYSQIVNDFQKGDIAEGYSVSREKKESFPLTVTSAQKNPTAFYLCASSISAGGLGELFFGEGSRLTVL.

The rearrangement joins TRBV11-2 to TRBJ2-7; D is ambiguous. CDR3 length equals 14 residues. The V and J ends lost 4 bases and 3 bases respectively, with 13 bases between them. CDR1 is SGHAT and CDR2 is FQNNGV in the germline V gene. The CDR3 region is CASSSARLLYEQYF. Here the CDR3 DNA reads TGTGCCAGCAGCTCAGCCCGACTGCTCTACGAGCAGTACTTC.

V usage is TRBV7-8 and J usage is TRBJ2-1; D may be TRBD2 (5 bases). Between the trimmed V and J ends, which lost 4 bases and 4 bases, there was a span of 17 bases. There are 16 residues in the CDR3. CDR1 and CDR2 (germline): SGHVS, FQNEAQ. The CDR3 is CASSSSPTIIYNEQFF. CDR3 sequence (DNA): TGTGCCAGCAGCTCTAGCCCCACTATTATTTACAATGAGCAGTTCTTC.

The V gene is TRBV10-1, the J gene TRBJ1-1, with D unresolved. Germline CDR1 WNHNN, CDR2 SYGVQD (reference sequence). Trimming pared 0 bases from V and 0 bases from J, leaving 11 bases between. The CDR3 is 16 residues long. The CDR3 DNA follows: TGCGCCAGCAGTGAGTCGAAGCGGTCCTTGAACACTGAAGCTTTCTTT. It specifies CASSESKRSLNTEAFF.

The chain uses TRBV29-1 and TRBJ2-5; 12 bases align to TRBD2. Germline lookup yields CDR1 SQVTM and CDR2 ANQGSEA. The CDR3 runs 15 residues. The V segment lost 5 bases and the J segment 7 bases; nucleotides outside the gene matches: 11. CDR3 DNA sequence: TGCAGCGTTTCCCAGACTAGCGGGAGATCCGGGACCCAGTACTTC. The encoded protein is CSVSQTSGRSGTQYF.

This clone was counted between two and nine times. This chain links TRBV29-1 with TRBJ1-1, with a tentative D call TRBD1 (5 bases). V was pared by 5 bases and J by 1 base, with 8 bases between. CDR1 is SQVTM and CDR2 is ANQGSEA in the germline V gene. The length of the CDR3 is 12 residues. The CDR3 coding sequence is TGCAGCGTTCGAGACAGGAACACTGAAGCTTTCTTT. This translates into CSVRDRNTEAFF.

The chain carries TRBV28 and TRBJ1-2; D remains unclear. The CDR3 length is 13 residues. Germline V gene data show CDR1 as MDHEN and CDR2 as SYDVKM. V was clipped by 10 bases and J by 2 bases, with 14 bases between them. CDR3 amino acids: CATQTGTNYGYTF. The DNA for the CDR3 is TGTGCCACCCAAACGGGAACAAACTATGGCTACACCTTC.

As DNA, the CDR3 is TGTGCCAGCAGCCAACTTTATGGCTACACCTTC. It is translated as CASSQLYGYTF. The chain employs TRBV3-1 (or the pseudogene TRBV3-2) and TRBJ1-2; D not certain. The V and J ends lost 2 bases and 5 bases respectively, with 3 bases between them. CDR3 size: 11 residues. Germline lookup yields CDR1 LGHDT and CDR2 YNNKEL (reference sequence).

V is TRBV6-1 and J is TRBJ2-7; D possibly corresponds to TRBD2 (6 bases). CDR3 length: 14 residues. Germline V gene lookup returns CDR1 MNHNS and CDR2 SASEGT. Trimming took off 2 bases at V and 5 bases at J, with 13 bases between the two ends. The CDR3 nucleotides read TGTGCCAGCAGTGAATTTGGGGGGTCCGACGAGCAGTACTTC. It translates to CASSEFGGSDEQYF.

The chain links TRBV7-2 to TRBJ2-3, with a weak D call TRBD1 (6 bases). Germline V gives CDR1 SGHTA, CDR2 FQGNSA. V lost 4 bases, J lost 6 bases, and 14 bases lay in between. The CDR3 contains 14 residues. DNA of the CDR3: TGTGCCAGCAGCTCCGGGACAACCGCGGATACGCAGTATTTT. Its translation is CASSSGTTADTQYF.

The gene calls are TRBV15 and TRBJ2-7; D might be TRBD1 (5 bases). The CDR3 loop spans 13 amino acids. The germline V gene has CDR1 LNHNV and CDR2 YYDKDF (reference sequence). The V end lost 4 bases, the J end lost 3 bases, and 10 bases lay between the germline ends. The CDR3 loop reads CATSKDKHYEQYF. The CDR3, as DNA: TGTGCCACCAGCAAGGACAAACACTACGAGCAGTACTTC.

J is TRBJ2-1 and V is TRBV20-1; TRBD2 aligns across 7 bases. J gave up 6 bases and V 6 bases, and 2 bases lay outside the gene matches. The CDR3 runs 11 residues. Per germline, CDR1 DFQATT and CDR2 SNEGSKA (reference sequence). The CDR3, as DNA: TGCAGTGCAAGACTAGCCAATGAGCAGTTCTTC. This gives the protein CSARLANEQFF.

V usage is TRBV4-2 and J usage is TRBJ1-2; a weak D match, TRBD1 (5 bases). Looked up from germline, CDR1 is LGHNA and CDR2 is YNFKEQ. The CDR3 runs 16 residues. V was cut by 3 bases and J by 5 bases, with 19 bases left in between. Here the CDR3 DNA reads TGTGCCAGCAGCCACCCCCAGGGACTACAGCCGTATGGCTACACCTTC. Translating it yields CASSHPQGLQPYGYTF.

This clone was seen a single time. The rearrangement joins TRBV12-3 or TRBV12-4 to TRBJ1-1; a weak D match, TRBD1 (6 bases). The CDR3 contains 13 residues. Trimming pared 4 bases from V and 1 base from J, leaving 7 bases between. The CDR3 DNA sequence: TGTGCCAGCAGTTCGACAGGGAACACTGAAGCTTTCTTT. This gives the protein CASSSTGNTEAFF.

V and J are TRBV19 and TRBJ1-1, with D perhaps matching TRBD1 (5 bases). CDR1 LNHDA and CDR2 SQIVND come from the germline V gene (reference sequence). The CDR3 runs 14 residues. Trimming shortened V by 3 bases and J by 0 bases, and 8 bases separated the two germline ends. The CDR3 nucleotides are TGTGCCAGTAGTATGGGGCAGATGAACACTGAAGCTTTCTTT. Its protein product is CASSMGQMNTEAFF.

The chain links TRBV9 to TRBJ1-1, with D maybe TRBD1 (5 bases). CDR3 length: 13 residues. Trimming took off 6 bases at V and 0 bases at J, with 9 bases between the two ends. Germline V lookup: CDR1 SGDLS, CDR2 YYNGEE. The CDR3 nucleotides are TGTGCCAGCACACGACAGTTGAACACTGAAGCTTTCTTT. This gives the protein CASTRQLNTEAFF.